The 25 T cell receptor beta chains given below trace back to one sample, sequenced in a study of post-analysis software for immune sequencing data. Study-wide results and limits: In patients, TRBV5-6, TRBV5-1 and TRBV20-1 belonged to five TRBV segments found more frequently than in controls.

These TCRs are of unknown antigen specificity. Libraries were made from TCR beta cDNA, and they carried unique molecular identifiers. MiXCR was run by TCRdb on the PCR reads, yielding one entry per CDR3 protein. Of more than 450,000 distinct CDR3 sequences listed, 34% are singletons. Sequences were obtained from blood. The receptors were gathered from a girl aged 2-17 years with multiple sclerosis.

The chain recombines TRBV7-6 with TRBJ2-5; 16 nucleotides match TRBD2. Germline assignment: CDR1 SGHVS and CDR2 FNYEAQ. This CDR3 comprises 20 residues. J was trimmed by 4 bases and V by 2 bases; bases with no gene match: 13. In nucleotides, the CDR3 is TGTGCCAGCAGCTTATCGGTGGGGACTAGCGGGGGGGCCTGGGGAGAGACCCAGTACTTC. This translates into CASSLSVGTSGGAWGETQYF.

In its sample, this clonotype was seen many times. The chain uses TRBV20-1 and TRBJ2-3; D is possibly TRBD2 (5 bases). Germline CDR1 is DFQATT and CDR2 is SNEGSKA (reference sequence). The CDR3 totals 12 residues. The V end was cut by 8 bases, the J end by 0 bases, with 9 bases between. The CDR3, as DNA: TGCAGTATCGCGGGCAGCACAGATACGCAGTATTTT. Translating gives CSIAGSTDTQYF.

Only a few counts were recorded for this clonotype. The chain uses TRBV12-3 or TRBV12-4 and TRBJ2-5; perhaps TRBD2 as D (5 bases). V was trimmed by 7 bases and J by 5 bases, leaving 17 bases between them. The CDR3 sequence is 14 residues long. Here the CDR3 reads CASTSWGEGETQYF. The CDR3 DNA sequence: TGTGCCAGCACCTCATGGGGAGAAGGGGAGACCCAGTACTTC.

V is TRBV3-1 and J is TRBJ1-2; D perhaps matches TRBD1 (5 bases). V was clipped by 3 bases and J by 4 bases, with 18 bases between them. The CDR3 totals 16 residues. Looked up from germline, CDR1 is LGHDT and CDR2 is YNNKEL (reference sequence). Written as DNA, the CDR3 is TGTGCCAGCAGCCATACCTCGCGAGGGCAGGGCTATGGCTACACCTTC. This gives the protein CASSHTSRGQGYGYTF.

V is TRBV14 and J is TRBJ1-4, with unresolved D. The V gene's germline CDR1 is SGHDN and CDR2 FVKESK. The ends were cut back, 0 bases at V and 10 bases at J, with 9 bases in the middle. The CDR3 covers 13 residues. CDR3 in DNA: TGTGCCAGCAGCCAAGACAGCAGCGGAAAACTGTTTTTT. It specifies CASSQDSSGKLFF.

This clonotype occurred many times. This chain joins TRBV10-3 and TRBJ1-2; D gene unclear. Germline CDR1 is ENHRY and CDR2 is SYGVKD. The germline V and J ends were trimmed by 3 bases and 1 base, with 21 bases remaining between them. This CDR3 has 18 residues. Here the CDR3 DNA reads TGTGCCATCAGTGATTGGGCGGCCGCGGTGCGCGATAACTATGGCTACACCTTC. Protein: CAISDWAAAVRDNYGYTF.

This clonotype was counted a few times. The chain links TRBV29-1 to TRBJ1-1; no clear D gene. Trimming removed 4 bases at V and 7 bases at J, with 7 bases between. Germline V lookup: CDR1 SQVTM, CDR2 ANQGSEA. The CDR3 is 10 residues long. The CDR3 DNA is TGCAGCGTTGTTCGCGGTGAAGCTTTCTTT. Its protein is CSVVRGEAFF.

Turning to this clonotype: With a much larger clone just one base away, this may be a read error. The chain joins TRBV28 to TRBJ2-4; no firm D call. The CDR3 spans 13 residues. Germline V gene lookup returns CDR1 MDHEN and CDR2 SYDVKM. The CDR3 sequence: CVSSLLAPDIQYF. CDR3 in DNA: TGTGTCAGCAGCCTATTGGCCCCCGACATTCAGTACTTC. Complete variable domain (other parts from reference TRBV28 and TRBJ2-4): DVKVTQSSRYLVKRTGEKVFLECVQDMDHENMFWYRQDPGLGLRLIYFSYDVKMKEKGDIPEGYSVSREKKERFSLILESASTNQTSMYLCVSSLLAPDIQYFGAGTRLSVL.

This rearrangement joins TRBV6-1 to TRBJ1-6; maybe TRBD1 (5 bases). This CDR3 is 14 amino acids long. Trimming pared 10 bases from V and 0 bases from J, leaving 10 bases between. Germline loops: CDR1 MNHNS, CDR2 SASEGT. CDR3 sequence (DNA): TGTGCCACTACGGGGCGCTCCTATAATTCACCCCTCCACTTT. Its translation: CATTGRSYNSPLHF.

Comment on this clonotype: No conserved phenylalanine or tryptophan ends this CDR3, so it is likely a read error. The rearrangement uses TRBV20-1 and TRBJ2-1; 9 bases map to TRBD2. The length of the CDR3 is 18 residues. Losses at the gene ends were 1 base for V and 0 bases for J; bases not matched to a gene: 10. Germline CDR1 reads DFQATT; CDR2 reads SNEGSKA (reference sequence). This chain's CDR3 is CSARVARGGKSSYNEQFV. The CDR3 DNA follows: TGCAGTGCTAGAGTTGCGCGGGGGGGCAAAAGCTCCTACAATGAGCAGTTCGTC.

This clonotype was counted a few times. V is TRBV12-3 or TRBV12-4 and J is TRBJ2-1; D is perhaps TRBD1 (6 bases). This CDR3 contains 13 residues. V was trimmed by 6 bases and J by 8 bases, leaving 14 bases between them. The CDR3 protein is CASRKDSSDEQFF. DNA for the CDR3: TGTGCCAGCAGGAAGGACAGTTCTGATGAGCAGTTCTTC.

Ten or more counts support this clonotype. The chain has TRBV20-1 and TRBJ2-7; a possible D gene is TRBD1 (6 bases). The CDR3 runs 14 residues. Trimming cost V 0 bases and J 10 bases, with 19 bases left between them. Germline CDR1 and CDR2: DFQATT and SNEGSKA (reference sequence). The CDR3 spells CSARDPAGDGGQYF. Here the CDR3 DNA reads TGCAGTGCTAGAGATCCGGCAGGGGATGGGGGTCAGTACTTC.

This rearrangement joins TRBV20-1 to TRBJ2-3; the D gene is possibly TRBD1 (5 bases). Germline V gene sequence: CDR1 DFQATT, CDR2 SNEGSKA (reference sequence). CDR3 length: 14 residues. Trimming took off 3 bases at V and 6 bases at J, with 16 bases between the two ends. The CDR3: CSASGAAYTDTQYF. The CDR3, as DNA: TGCAGTGCTAGTGGGGCTGCTTACACGGATACGCAGTATTTT.

J is TRBJ2-7 and V is TRBV9; D is unresolved. Germline lookup yields CDR1 SGDLS and CDR2 YYNGEE. V shed 4 bases and J shed 1 base, with 18 bases lying between them. The CDR3 contains 16 residues. The CDR3: CASSPPDAPNSYEQYF. The CDR3 DNA follows: TGTGCCAGCAGCCCACCAGATGCACCTAATTCCTACGAGCAGTACTTC.

This clonotype appeared many times. V and J are TRBV29-1 and TRBJ2-7; weak D call: TRBD1 (7 bases). With 6 bases removed from V and 4 bases from J, the gap between germline ends came to 13 bases. Germline assignment: CDR1 SQVTM and CDR2 ANQGSEA. The CDR3 is 12 residues long. The CDR3 region has the DNA TGCAGCGTGCGGGACAGAGGGTACGAGCAGTACTTC. This translates into CSVRDRGYEQYF.

The table lists this clonotype with a few counts. The rearrangement links TRBV4-1 to TRBJ1-6; D not certain. Trimming cost V 1 base and J 11 bases, with 12 bases left between them. Germline assignment: CDR1 MGHRA and CDR2 YSYEKL. The CDR3 length is 14 residues. CDR3 amino acids: CASSQGGGLAPLHF. Written as DNA, the CDR3 is TGCGCCAGCAGCCAAGGGGGAGGGTTGGCACCCCTCCACTTT.

J is TRBJ2-7 and V is TRBV7-2, with unresolved D. V lost 1 base to trimming and J lost 1 base, with 11 bases between them. The germline V gene has CDR1 SGHTA and CDR2 FQGNSA. CDR3 length: 15 residues. CDR3 amino acids: CASSLDLPVSYEQYF. Here the CDR3 DNA reads TGTGCCAGCAGCTTAGATCTTCCGGTTTCCTACGAGCAGTACTTC.

CDR3 residues: CSDRTGNTEAFF. The CDR3 DNA is TGCAGCGACCGGACAGGAAACACTGAAGCTTTCTTT. This rearrangement joins TRBV29-1 to TRBJ1-1; 7 bases are a match to TRBD1. This CDR3 is built from 12 residues. The V gene end was trimmed by 7 bases and the J gene end by 2 bases; junction bases not matched to a gene: 4. The germline CDR1 and CDR2 sequences are SQVTM and ANQGSEA.

This clonotype was counted a few times. V usage is TRBV11-2 and J usage is TRBJ2-1, with TRBD2 as a possible D gene (6 bases). Trimming removed 5 bases from V and 3 bases from J, with 41 bases in between. The CDR3 contains 24 residues. From germline, CDR1 is SGHAT and CDR2 FQNNGV. The CDR3 loop reads CASSPLPWEIREPFSGPGYNEQFF. CDR3 DNA sequence: TGTGCCAGCAGCCCACTCCCCTGGGAGATCCGCGAACCCTTTAGCGGACCCGGCTACAATGAGCAGTTCTTC.

The rearrangement links TRBV12-3 or TRBV12-4 to TRBJ2-1; possibly TRBD2 for D (5 bases). The CDR3 extends over 15 amino acids. The V end lost 7 bases, the J end lost 7 bases, and 20 bases lay between the germline ends. CDR3 in amino acids: CASTRGYSDPNEQFF. In nucleotides, the CDR3 is TGTGCCAGCACGCGAGGGTACTCGGATCCTAATGAGCAGTTCTTC.

The count of this clonotype is one. V is TRBV29-1 and J is TRBJ2-2; possibly TRBD1 for D (6 bases). Germline V gene data show CDR1 as SQVTM and CDR2 as ANQGSEA. The CDR3 consists of 12 residues. Trimming removed 6 bases at V and 5 bases at J, with 10 bases between. CDR3: CSVITGTGELFF. The CDR3 nucleotides are TGCAGCGTGATCACAGGGACCGGGGAGCTGTTTTTT.

The rearrangement uses TRBV20-1 and TRBJ2-5; 8 positions agree with TRBD2. Germline V lookup: CDR1 DFQATT, CDR2 SNEGSKA (reference sequence). The CDR3 length is 16 residues. Losses at the gene ends were 0 bases for V and 5 bases for J; bases not matched to a gene: 11. In DNA form, the CDR3 reads TGCAGTGCTAGAGATGTCGACGGGGGGGCCATGGAGACCCAGTACTTC. Protein product: CSARDVDGGAMETQYF.

The chain is built from TRBV10-3 and TRBJ1-1, with 7 bases aligning to TRBD1. The germline CDR1 and CDR2 sequences are ENHRY and SYGVKD. V lost 0 bases and J lost 1; bases outside the gene matches: 11. This CDR3 has 18 residues. CDR3 protein: CAISESDRGRSRNTEAFF. The CDR3 coding sequence is TGTGCCATCAGTGAGTCAGATAGGGGGCGAAGTCGGAACACTGAAGCTTTCTTT.

The genes are TRBV7-9 and TRBJ2-4; the D is unclear. Trimming removed 5 bases from V and 4 bases from J, with 9 bases in between. Germline lookup yields CDR1 SEHNR and CDR2 FQNEAQ (reference sequence). This CDR3 contains 13 residues. The chain's CDR3 is CASSHDEKNIQYF. The CDR3 coding sequence is TGTGCCAGCAGCCACGACGAGAAAAACATTCAGTACTTC. Supplemented by reference TRBV7-9 and TRBJ2-4, the full variable domain reads DTGVSQNPRHKITKRGQNVTFRCDPISEHNRLYWYRQTLGQGPEFLTYFQNEAQLEKSRLLSDRFSAERPKGSFSTLEIQRTEQGDSAMYLCASSHDEKNIQYFGAGTRLSVL.

This clonotype showed up just a few times. The chain uses TRBV5-1 and TRBJ2-7; 10 bases line up with TRBD2. Germline lookup yields CDR1 SGHRS and CDR2 YFSETQ. The CDR3 totals 15 residues. The V segment lost 4 bases and the J segment 8 bases; nucleotides outside the gene matches: 12. The CDR3: CASSRTSGASIKQYF. DNA for the CDR3: TGCGCCAGCAGCCGTACTAGCGGGGCTAGTATAAAGCAGTACTTC.